Listed here are 9 T cell receptor beta chains from one sample, sequenced in a study of cytomegalovirus exposure and HLA in healthy donors. The PCR was carried out with 60 Vbeta primers and 13 Jbeta primers. Clones were read by immunoSEQ multiplex PCR, and TCRdb kept only the in-frame ones, dropping some. The sample lists roughly 98,000 clones; about 81% were seen once. The sequenced sample was PBMCs. These TCRs come from a man aged 35 to 55 in good health and CMV-seronegative.

The rearrangement joins TRBV5-6 to TRBJ1-2, with no clear D. Germline assignment: CDR1 SGHDT and CDR2 YYEEEE. Trimming pared 3 bases from V and 0 bases from J, leaving 12 bases between. The CDR3 runs 15 residues. The CDR3 nucleotides read TGTGCCAGCAGCTACACAGATTCGCCTAACTATGGCTACACCTTC. It encodes CASSYTDSPNYGYTF.

This clone was counted a few times. This rearrangement joins TRBV15 to TRBJ1-3; the D gene is possibly TRBD1 (6 bases). Looked up from germline, CDR1 is LNHNV and CDR2 is YYDKDF (reference sequence). The CDR3 has 17 amino acids. Trimming stripped 3 bases from V and 0 bases from J, with 15 bases between. The CDR3 DNA reads TGTGCCACCAGCAGGAAAAGGGACACTTCCTCTGGAAACACCATATATTTT. This sequence encodes CATSRKRDTSSGNTIYF.

The chain carries TRBV7-9 and TRBJ2-1; a weak D match, TRBD2 (6 bases). Trimming shortened V by 6 bases and J by 2 bases, and 20 bases separated the two germline ends. CDR3 size: 17 residues. Germline V gene data show CDR1 as SEHNR and CDR2 as FQNEAQ (reference sequence). In nucleotides, the CDR3 is TGTGCCAGCAGATACGGGGGTGGGCGAGACCCCTACAATGAGCAGTTCTTC. Amino acid sequence: CASRYGGGRDPYNEQFF.

The chain combines TRBV7-9 with TRBJ2-7; 9 bases match TRBD2. The CDR3 consists of 15 residues. CDR1 is SEHNR and CDR2 is FQNEAQ in the germline V gene (reference sequence). Losses at the gene ends were 5 bases for V and 4 bases for J; bases not matched to a gene: 9. The CDR3 loop reads CASSPWGAGGYEQYF. DNA of the CDR3: TGTGCCAGCAGCCCCTGGGGAGCGGGGGGTTACGAGCAGTACTTC.

The CDR3 nucleotides read TGTGCCAGCAGCAAAGGCACCGGGACAGGGGAAAACATTCAGTACTTC. Its translation: CASSKGTGTGENIQYF. The V and J genes are TRBV5-4 and TRBJ2-4; 10 bases fit TRBD1. CDR1 and CDR2 from the germline V gene are SGHNT and YYREEE (reference sequence). The junction had 9 bases not matched to a gene; V was cut back by 4 bases and J by 5 bases. The CDR3 covers 16 residues.

The chain links TRBV5-1 to TRBJ2-7, with 7 bases that match TRBD1. The CDR3 length is 14 residues. J was trimmed by 2 bases and V by 4 bases; bases with no gene match: 6. Germline CDR1 reads SGHRS; CDR2 reads YFSETQ. CDR3 coding DNA: TGCGCCAGCAGCGAGGGACAGTTTACCTACGAGCAGTACTTC. Translated: CASSEGQFTYEQYF.

The V gene is TRBV4-2, the J gene TRBJ1-5; perhaps TRBD1 as D (6 bases). The CDR3 spans 15 residues. V lost 1 base to trimming and J lost 2 bases, with 9 bases between them. CDR1 is LGHNA, CDR2 YNFKEQ, per germline. CDR3 sequence: CASSQATGGNQPQHF. In DNA, the CDR3 is TGTGCCAGCAGCCAAGCGACAGGCGGCAATCAGCCCCAGCATTTT.

V is TRBV10-3 and J is TRBJ2-5; tentatively, D is TRBD2 (6 bases). The CDR3 totals 13 residues. V lost 9 bases to trimming and J lost 2 bases, with 13 bases between them. CDR1 ENHRY and CDR2 SYGVKD come from the germline V gene. The CDR3 region has the DNA TGTGCCATACGGGCCCGGGGGCAAGAGACCCAGTACTTC. Translated, it gives CAIRARGQETQYF.

The chain joins TRBV5-1 to TRBJ2-7, with TRBD1 identical over 8 bases. J lost 3 bases, V lost 2 bases, and 7 bases had no gene match. Germline assignment: CDR1 SGHRS and CDR2 YFSETQ. This CDR3 has 15 residues. CDR3 in amino acids: CASSFGTGTLYEQYF. The CDR3 DNA reads TGCGCCAGCAGCTTCGGGACAGGAACCCTCTACGAGCAGTACTTC.